A single sample is the source of the 27 T cell receptor beta chains below, sequenced in a study of cytomegalovirus exposure and HLA in healthy donors. Only in-frame clones appear in the TCRdb table, and some are missing; sequencing was by immunoSEQ multiplex PCR. The data contain more than 250,000 clones, approximately 86% of them singletons. The sequenced material came from PBMCs. All receptors derive from a woman aged 30 to 39 in good health and CMV-seropositive.

This sequence joins TRBV6-6 and TRBJ2-3; 9 bases align to TRBD1. The germline gives CDR1 MNHNY, CDR2 SVGAGI (reference sequence). J gave up 6 bases and V 4 bases, and 8 bases lay outside the gene matches. The CDR3 sequence is 15 residues long. The CDR3 bases are TGTGCCAGCAGTTTAAGACAGGGGGGGAGGGATACGCAGTATTTT. Translated: CASSLRQGGRDTQYF.

This clone was counted a single time. The chain links TRBV7-9 to TRBJ2-5; 8 positions match TRBD2. Germline loops: CDR1 SEHNR, CDR2 FQNEAQ (reference sequence). CDR3 length equals 17 residues. V lost 4 bases and J lost 1; bases outside the gene matches: 11. Here the CDR3 reads CASSSVGIRGGQETQYF. CDR3 in DNA: TGTGCCAGCAGCTCAGTCGGGATACGGGGGGGCCAAGAGACCCAGTACTTC.

This sequence joins TRBV28 and TRBJ2-7; D gene unclear. The CDR3 runs 12 residues. Germline assignment: CDR1 MDHEN and CDR2 SYDVKM. Trimming shortened V by 6 bases and J by 7 bases, and 13 bases separated the two germline ends. The CDR3 sequence: CASSYPPVEQYF. The CDR3 coding sequence is TGTGCCAGCAGCTACCCCCCCGTAGAGCAGTACTTC.

The J gene is TRBJ2-1, the V gene TRBV5-1, with 7 bases aligning to TRBD2. After removal of 0 bases from V and 4 bases from J, the junction contained 7 bases not matched to a gene. Germline values: CDR1 SGHRS, CDR2 YFSETQ. CDR3 size: 16 residues. CDR3 amino acids: CASSLAMAGVYNEQFF. DNA for the CDR3: TGCGCCAGCAGCTTGGCCATGGCGGGAGTTTACAATGAGCAGTTCTTC.

The chain links TRBV9 to TRBJ1-1; tentatively, D is TRBD1 (5 bases). The CDR3 has 14 amino acids. Trimming removed 0 bases from V and 4 bases from J, with 10 bases in between. Per the germline V gene, CDR1 is SGDLS and CDR2 is YYNGEE. CDR3 bases: TGTGCCAGCAGCGTAGGTGGGGCGTTCACTGAAGCTTTCTTT. It yields the protein CASSVGGAFTEAFF.

This chain links TRBV4-3 with TRBJ2-6; D not resolved. The CDR3 runs to 17 residues. The V end was cut by 0 bases, the J end by 0 bases, with 9 bases between. CDR1 and CDR2 from the germline V gene are LGHNA and YSLEER. For the CDR3, the DNA is TGCGCCAGCAGCCAAGAACGGGCCATCTCTGGGGCCAACGTCCTGACTTTC. This encodes CASSQERAISGANVLTF.

The chain couples TRBV6-1 to TRBJ2-2; 7 bases are shared with TRBD1. The CDR3 has 15 residues. The J segment lost 6 bases and the V segment lost 6 bases, leaving 10 bases of the junction unmatched. Germline assignment: CDR1 MNHNS and CDR2 SASEGT. The DNA for the CDR3 is TGTGCCAGCAGATCCGGGACAGCTAACGCCGGGGAGCTGTTTTTT. Amino acids: CASRSGTANAGELFF.

This chain links TRBV28 with TRBJ2-7; TRBD2 might be the D (6 bases). V lost 1 base and J 5 bases, leaving 12 bases between the germline ends. Germline lookup yields CDR1 MDHEN and CDR2 SYDVKM. The CDR3 sequence is 14 residues long. The CDR3 DNA is TGTGCCAGCAGTTTATATCGGGGGATCCACGAGCAGTACTTC. Amino acid sequence: CASSLYRGIHEQYF.

This rearrangement joins TRBV30 to TRBJ2-7; perhaps TRBD2 as D (5 bases). Trimming removed 1 base from V and 0 bases from J, with 7 bases in between. Looked up from germline, CDR1 is GTSNPN and CDR2 is SVGIG (reference sequence). This CDR3 spans 13 amino acids. CDR3 coding DNA: TGTGCCTGGAGTGGTGGGAGCTCCTACGAGCAGTACTTC. Residues: CAWSGGSSYEQYF.

The V call is TRBV29-1, the J call TRBJ2-7; possibly TRBD1 or TRBD2 for D (5 bases each). Germline CDR1 is SQVTM and CDR2 is ANQGSEA. Trimming cost V 2 bases and J 3 bases, with 8 bases left between them. The CDR3 consists of 12 residues. The CDR3 reads CSVERDRYEQYF. As DNA, the CDR3 is TGCAGCGTTGAACGGGACCGCTACGAGCAGTACTTC.

The chain couples TRBV7-7 to TRBJ2-1; TRBD2 matches at 8 bases. Germline CDR1 reads SSHAT; CDR2 reads FNYEAQ (reference sequence). The V gene end was trimmed by 5 bases and the J gene end by 9 bases; junction bases not matched to a gene: 12. This CDR3 contains 15 residues. The CDR3 coding sequence is TGTGCCAGCAGCCCTGTCATTAGCGGGATTTCTGAGCAGTTCTTC. It translates to CASSPVISGISEQFF. Full variable domain (rest looked up from reference TRBV7-7 and TRBJ2-1): GAGVSQSPRYKVTKRGQDVTLRCDPISSHATLYWYQQALGQGPEFLTYFNYEAQPDKSGLPSDRFSAERPEGSISTLTIQRTEQRDSAMYRCASSPVISGISEQFFGPGTRLTVL.

In its sample, this clone was seen a few times. This chain links TRBV27 with TRBJ2-7; D possibly matches TRBD1 or TRBD2 (5 bases each). CDR3 length: 14 residues. Germline loops: CDR1 MNHEY, CDR2 SMNVEV (reference sequence). V dropped 2 bases and J dropped 3 bases, with 11 bases sitting between them. This CDR3 is CASSLKGPLYEQYF. The CDR3 region has the DNA TGTGCCAGCAGTTTAAAGGGACCACTCTACGAGCAGTACTTC.

This clone was found once. The chain is built from TRBV9 and TRBJ2-1, with TRBD2 identical over 9 bases. CDR3 length: 17 residues. CDR1 is SGDLS and CDR2 is YYNGEE in the germline V gene. The trim removed 3 bases at V and 0 bases at J, leaving 7 bases unmatched. DNA of the CDR3: TGTGCCAGCAGCGCGGGGCTAGCGGGGAGCTCCTACAATGAGCAGTTCTTC. Translating it yields CASSAGLAGSSYNEQFF.

This chain uses TRBV27 with TRBJ1-2; D remains ambiguous. Trimming took off 4 bases at V and 0 bases at J, with 15 bases between the two ends. Looked up from germline, CDR1 is MNHEY and CDR2 is SMNVEV (reference sequence). The CDR3 totals 16 residues. CDR3 residues: CASSSSRQGANYGYTF. The CDR3 DNA reads TGTGCCAGCAGTTCCAGCAGGCAAGGAGCTAACTATGGCTACACCTTC.

This rearrangement joins TRBV27 to TRBJ1-6; D call uncertain. Looked up from germline, CDR1 is MNHEY and CDR2 is SMNVEV (reference sequence). V lost 2 bases to trimming and J lost 10 bases, with 6 bases between them. The CDR3 runs 12 residues. The CDR3 DNA is TGTGCCAGCAGTTTAAAGTTATCACCCCTCCACTTT. It codes for CASSLKLSPLHF.

This clone was seen only once. CDR3 region: CAWSRVRDLGIRSYNEQFF. DNA for the CDR3: TGTGCCTGGAGTAGGGTCCGGGACTTGGGGATCCGCTCCTACAATGAGCAGTTCTTC. This chain uses TRBV30 with TRBJ2-1; a weak D match, TRBD2 (6 bases). CDR1 is GTSNPN and CDR2 is SVGIG in the germline V gene (reference sequence). This CDR3 contains 19 residues. V gave up 2 bases and J gave up 0 bases, with 23 bases separating them. Supplemented by reference TRBV30 and TRBJ2-1, the full variable domain reads SQTIHQWPATLVQPVGSPLSLECTVEGTSNPNLYWYRQAAGRGLQLLFYSVGIGQISSEVPQNLSASRPQDRQFILSSKKLLLSDSGFYLCAWSRVRDLGIRSYNEQFFGPGTRLTVL.

The J gene is TRBJ2-1, the V gene TRBV4-1; 11 nucleotides agree with TRBD2. J was trimmed by 3 bases and V by 5 bases; bases with no gene match: 6. This CDR3 contains 16 residues. Germline V lookup: CDR1 MGHRA, CDR2 YSYEKL. The CDR3 reads CASSDLGLADYNEQFF. The DNA of the CDR3 is TGCGCCAGCAGCGACCTGGGACTAGCGGACTACAATGAGCAGTTCTTC.

The V gene is TRBV6-5, the J gene TRBJ2-7, with D perhaps assigned TRBD1 or TRBD2 (6 bases each). The CDR3 loop spans 13 amino acids. The germline V gene has CDR1 MNHEY and CDR2 SVGAGI. V lost 9 bases, J lost 3 bases, and 15 bases lay in between. The CDR3 bases are TGTGCCAGTAAGGGGGGTGGCCGCTACGAGCAGTACTTC. It codes for CASKGGGRYEQYF.

This clone showed up just once. This chain links TRBV9 with TRBJ2-1; 9 positions agree with TRBD1. CDR3 length equals 15 residues. Germline trimming cut 4 bases from V and 8 bases from J; bases unmatched to any gene: 10. Per germline, CDR1 SGDLS and CDR2 YYNGEE. The CDR3: CASSPLGQGWHEQFF. The CDR3 DNA sequence: TGTGCCAGCAGCCCTCTCGGACAGGGGTGGCATGAGCAGTTCTTC.

The chain carries TRBV28 and TRBJ1-5; the D is unclear. The germline CDR1 and CDR2 sequences are MDHEN and SYDVKM. The CDR3 extends over 13 amino acids. Deletions cut 5 bases from V and 6 bases from J, with 11 bases between. The CDR3 bases are TGTGCCAGCAGTAGGTGGGTGGTTCAGCCCCAGCATTTT. Residues: CASSRWVVQPQHF.

This clone was seen more than once but under ten times. The CDR3 spells CASSLFRGTGTEAFF. CDR3 in DNA: TGTGCCAGCAGCTTATTCAGAGGGACGGGCACTGAAGCTTTCTTT. J is TRBJ1-1 and V is TRBV7-2; D is perhaps TRBD1 (5 bases). The CDR3 totals 15 residues. CDR1 is SGHTA and CDR2 is FQGNSA in the germline V gene. Deletions cut 2 bases from V and 4 bases from J, with 14 bases between.

The J gene is TRBJ1-6, the V gene TRBV25-1; D ambiguous. V was cut by 3 bases and J by 9 bases, with 12 bases left in between. Per germline, CDR1 MGHDK and CDR2 SYGVNS. This CDR3 has 14 amino acids. CDR3 loop: CASSEIGRASPLHF. CDR3 coding DNA: TGTGCCAGCAGTGAGATAGGGAGGGCTTCACCCCTCCACTTT.

The genes are TRBV28 and TRBJ2-1, with a weak D call TRBD1 (6 bases). The germline V gene has CDR1 MDHEN and CDR2 SYDVKM. This CDR3 comprises 11 residues. The germline V and J ends were trimmed by 6 bases and 10 bases, with 10 bases remaining between them. Written as DNA, the CDR3 is TGTGCCAGCAGAAGGGGGAGCGAGCAGTTCTTC. Amino acids: CASRRGSEQFF. Variable domain in full (rest from reference TRBV28 and TRBJ2-1): DVKVTQSSRYLVKRTGEKVFLECVQDMDHENMFWYRQDPGLGLRLIYFSYDVKMKEKGDIPEGYSVSREKKERFSLILESASTNQTSMYLCASRRGSEQFFGPGTRLTVL.

The V gene is TRBV10-3, the J gene TRBJ2-1, with D unresolved. V gave up 10 bases and J gave up 8 bases, with 12 bases separating them. CDR1 and CDR2 from the germline V gene are ENHRY and SYGVKD. The CDR3 has 11 amino acids. The CDR3 sequence is CATSGKDEQFF. The CDR3 nucleotides read TGTGCCACTAGTGGGAAAGATGAGCAGTTCTTC.

V usage is TRBV5-1 and J usage is TRBJ2-3; D may be TRBD2 (7 bases). Trimming took 0 bases from V and 3 from J, leaving 14 bases between them. The germline gives CDR1 SGHRS, CDR2 YFSETQ. This CDR3 contains 16 residues. Here the CDR3 DNA reads TGCGCCAGCAGCTTGGACGGGGGGCATGGGACAGATACGCAGTATTTT. This gives the protein CASSLDGGHGTDTQYF.

The genes are TRBV5-6 and TRBJ1-6, with D possibly TRBD1 on 5 matching bases. Germline V CDR1 and CDR2: SGHDT, YYEEEE. This CDR3 comprises 16 residues. V was pared by 0 bases and J by 2 bases, with 9 bases between. CDR3 residues: CASSLARGTYNSPLHF. In DNA, the CDR3 is TGTGCCAGCAGCTTGGCGAGGGGTACCTATAATTCACCCCTCCACTTT.

The chain carries TRBV6-4 and TRBJ2-3, with 13 bases matching TRBD2. Germline lookup yields CDR1 MRHNA and CDR2 SNTAGT. V lost 6 bases and J lost 0; bases outside the gene matches: 3. CDR3 length equals 16 residues. The CDR3 DNA reads TGTGCCAGCAGCCCACTAGCGGGGGGGAGCACAGATACGCAGTATTTT. Protein sequence: CASSPLAGGSTDTQYF.